This T cell receptor beta chain was identified in a study of cytomegalovirus exposure and HLA in healthy donors. Overall study findings and caveats: The classifier reportedly diagnosed cytomegalovirus status with high specificity and sensitivity. An assumption of roughly uniform sequencing depth across donors underlay the presence/absence analyses. One variant, a missense change in DCLRE1C, was linked in a later analysis to TCR beta V- and J-gene trimming. Among TCR beta chains, those listed as cytomegalovirus-associated numbered over 150.

On this clone: Its target is unknown.

The PCR ran on 60 Vbeta and 13 Jbeta primers. Data came from immunoSEQ multiplex PCR; TCRdb stores just in-frame clones and leaves some out. The sample carries about 130,000 clones, around 78% recorded once. Germline V gene lookup returns CDR1 LNHDA and CDR2 SQIVND (reference sequence). The CDR3 has 16 residues. J was trimmed by 1 base and V by 3 bases; bases with no gene match: 8. The material sequenced was PBMCs. The sequence was obtained from a woman aged 40 to 50 in good health and CMV-seronegative. V and J are TRBV19 and TRBJ2-7, with TRBD1 matching over 8 bases. DNA for the CDR3: TGTGCCAGTAGTATGACTCGGGGGACAGGATCCTACGAGCAGTACTTC. Translating it yields CASSMTRGTGSYEQYF.